These T cell receptor beta chains were read from a single sample in a study of beta chain features in type 1 diabetes. Some clones are missing from TCRdb's copy, which holds only in-frame ones; the method was immunoSEQ multiplex PCR. The repertoire has a few hundred thousand clones, 8.5% to 10% of them found once; the top ten carry 0.45% to 0.65%. Source material: central memory CD4+ T cells from blood. The receptors here all came from a man aged 25-45 years with type 1 diabetes. CDR3s include the opening cysteine and the closing phenylalanine or tryptophan. Fields, in order: D gene, J gene, V gene, clone size, CDR3 protein, CDR3 DNA. The D gene is left open where the match is weak. The size entry is marked missing in some rows and otherwise reads once, few, many or a size class.

>NA|TRBJ1-2|TRBV7-3|few
CASSSRRSGYTF
TGTGCCAGCAGCTCCCGCCGGTCAGGCTACACCTTC
>NA|TRBJ2-5|TRBV7-7|few
CASSPRTLGETQYF
TGTGCCAGCAGCCCCCGGACGCTGGGGGAGACCCAGTACTTC
>NA|TRBJ1-1|TRBV13|NA
CASSLKPTNMNTEAFF
TGTGCCAGCAGCTTAAAACCGACTAATATGAACACTGAAGCTTTCTTT
>NA|TRBJ2-1|TRBV19|few
CASSIMTGSPEQFF
TGTGCCAGTAGTATTATGACAGGTTCGCCTGAGCAGTTCTTC
>NA|TRBJ2-7|TRBV27|few
CASSFKESGYEQYF
TGTGCCAGCAGTTTTAAAGAGAGTGGGTACGAGCAGTACTTC
>TRBD2|TRBJ2-7|TRBV7-6|few
CASSATSGRAHEQYF
TGTGCCAGCAGCGCCACTAGCGGGAGGGCCCACGAGCAGTACTTC
>NA|TRBJ1-4|TRBV5-4|many
CASSLTTTEKLFF
TGTGCCAGCAGCTTGACAACCACTGAAAAACTGTTTTTT
>NA|TRBJ2-6|TRBV6-5|NA
CASSYGFSGANVLTF
TGTGCCAGCAGTTACGGGTTCTCTGGGGCCAACGTCCTGACTTTC
>NA|TRBJ1-1|TRBV5-1|few
CASSLGREAPLMNTEAFF
TGCGCCAGCAGCTTGGGTAGGGAAGCCCCCCTCATGAACACTGAAGCTTTCTTT
>NA|TRBJ1-1|TRBV28|NA
CASSFRGGAEAFF
TGTGCCAGCAGTTTTAGGGGGGGCGCTGAAGCTTTCTTT
>TRBD1|TRBJ1-1|TRBV7-6|NA
CASSYTGGAGSLAFF
TGTGCCAGCAGCTATACAGGGGGCGCAGGTAGTCTCGCTTTCTTT
>NA|TRBJ2-4|TRBV18|NA
CASSEGLAKNIQYF
TGTGCCAGCTCAGAGGGCCTGGCCAAAAACATTCAGTACTTC
>NA|TRBJ2-5|TRBV6-5|few
CASSYSGGSETQYF
TGTGCCAGCAGTTACTCGGGGGGAAGCGAGACCCAGTACTTC
>TRBD1|TRBJ2-3|TRBV28|many
CASSWTGEGSDTQYF
TGTGCCAGCAGTTGGACAGGGGAGGGATCAGATACGCAGTATTTT
>TRBD1|TRBJ1-5|TRBV4-2|few
CASSQEGTGTNQPQHF
TGTGCCAGCAGCCAAGAGGGGACAGGGACCAATCAGCCCCAGCATTTT
>TRBD2|TRBJ2-5|TRBV5-1|few
CASSRGGADQETQYF
TGCGCCAGCAGCCGCGGGGGGGCGGACCAAGAGACCCAGTACTTC
>NA|TRBJ2-7|TRBV28|many
CASSASTYEQYF
TGTGCCAGCAGTGCCAGTACCTACGAGCAGTACTTC
>NA|TRBJ1-2|TRBV28|NA
CASSLKGTYGYTF
TGTGCCAGCAGTTTAAAAGGGACCTATGGCTACACCTTC
>TRBD2|TRBJ2-7|TRBV7-7|few
CASSPRLAPAEQYF
TGTGCCAGCAGCCCCCGACTAGCCCCCGCCGAGCAGTACTTC
>NA|TRBJ2-1|TRBV6-5|NA
CASIKDWAYNEQFF
TGTGCCAGCATAAAGGACTGGGCCTACAATGAGCAGTTCTTC
>TRBD1|TRBJ1-1|TRBV6-1|NA
CASSEASQGADTEAFF
TGTGCCAGCAGTGAAGCCTCACAGGGGGCGGACACTGAAGCTTTCTTT
>NA|TRBJ2-1|TRBV19|many
CASLGTRSYNEQFF
TGTGCCAGCCTGGGGACAAGATCCTACAATGAGCAGTTCTTC
>NA|TRBJ1-1|TRBV7-9|many
CASSLGQENTEAFF
TGTGCCAGCAGCTTGGGGCAAGAGAACACTGAAGCTTTCTTT
>TRBD1|TRBJ1-2|TRBV28|NA
CAITGDYGYTF
TGTGCCATCACAGGGGACTATGGCTACACCTTC
>TRBD2|TRBJ2-1|TRBV19|NA
CASSIAARRLAGVNEQFF
TGTGCCAGTAGTATAGCGGCTAGGAGACTAGCGGGAGTAAATGAGCAGTTCTTC
>TRBD2|TRBJ2-1|TRBV7-8|few
CASSFGGAGGIYNEQFF
TGTGCCAGCAGCTTTGGGGGAGCGGGAGGTATCTACAATGAGCAGTTCTTC
>NA|TRBJ2-5|TRBV5-1|NA
CASIWQETQYF
TGCGCCAGCATATGGCAAGAGACCCAGTACTTC
>NA|TRBJ2-1|TRBV2|many
CASSENQWSYNEQFF
TGTGCCAGCAGTGAGAACCAGTGGTCCTACAATGAGCAGTTCTTC